The 26 T cell receptor beta chains below all came from one sample that was sequenced in a study of CD8 T cells in ankylosing spondylitis. Findings and caveats of the study: Apparently characteristic of ankylosing spondylitis blood was a TCR beta motif (about 8 highly homologous variants).

Antigen specificity for these receptors is unknown. TCRdb redid the calling of the 5' RACE reads with MiXCR, one entry per CDR3 protein. This table holds 400,000 or so distinct CDR3 sequences, 25% to 30% found once. The sequenced sample consisted of blood, either unsorted or a sorted T cell fraction (not recorded which). The receptors originated from a male donor with ankylosing spondylitis.

This clonotype has only a few counts. The CDR3 DNA sequence: TGTGCCAGCAGCTCGTTTATTTCCGAGACCTACGAGCAGTACGTC. It translates to CASSSFISETYEQYV. The V call is TRBV5-5, the J call TRBJ2-7; D gene unclear. Germline loops: CDR1 SGHKS, CDR2 YYEKEE (reference sequence). The CDR3 extends over 15 amino acids. V was clipped by 3 bases and J by 2 bases, with 15 bases between them.

The V call is TRBV2, the J call TRBJ2-1, with TRBD1 as a possible D gene (5 bases). Germline V gene data show CDR1 as SNHLY and CDR2 as FYNNEI. The CDR3 sequence is 15 residues long. Deletions cut 7 bases from V and 0 bases from J, with 13 bases between. CDR3 coding DNA: TGTGCCAGCAAGGCAGGGCCGAGCTCCTACAATGAGCAGTTCTTC. This encodes CASKAGPSSYNEQFF.

The J gene is TRBJ1-2, the V gene TRBV10-1, with TRBD1 matching over 7 bases. J was trimmed by 7 bases and V by 6 bases; bases with no gene match: 8. Germline CDR1 WNHNN, CDR2 SYGVQD (reference sequence). CDR3 length: 13 residues. CDR3 amino acids: CASSAGTALGYTF. The CDR3 coding sequence is TGCGCCAGCAGCGCCGGGACAGCCCTTGGCTACACCTTC.

This clonotype was found many times. This chain links TRBV12-3 or TRBV12-4 with TRBJ1-4; TRBD1 aligns across 7 bases. The CDR3 totals 15 residues. The J segment lost 8 bases and the V segment lost 1 base, leaving 7 bases of the junction unmatched. In DNA, the CDR3 is TGTGCCAGCAGTTTAGGAGGGGGCGGACGGGAAAAACTGTTTTTT. Residues: CASSLGGGGREKLFF.

This clonotype was recorded once. The chain carries TRBV20-1 and TRBJ2-2; D call uncertain. Germline V gene data show CDR1 as DFQATT and CDR2 as SNEGSKA (reference sequence). Trimming cost V 3 bases and J 0 bases, with 11 bases left between them. The CDR3 has 15 residues. This chain's CDR3 is CSARFQRANTGELFF. CDR3 bases: TGCAGTGCTAGGTTCCAGCGCGCGAACACCGGGGAGCTGTTTTTT.

The CDR3 sequence: CASRQVSYNEQFF. The CDR3 DNA sequence: TGTGCCAGTAGACAGGTCTCCTACAATGAGCAGTTCTTC. The chain employs TRBV6-6 and TRBJ2-1; TRBD1 is a possible D gene (6 bases). This CDR3 has 13 amino acids. V lost 9 bases to trimming and J lost 0 bases, with 9 bases between them. Germline V CDR1 and CDR2: MNHNY, SVGAGI (reference sequence).

The J gene is TRBJ2-3, the V gene TRBV11-2; D gene uncertain. V lost 5 bases and J 6 bases, leaving 12 bases between the germline ends. Germline CDR1 reads SGHAT; CDR2 reads FQNNGV. CDR3 length: 13 amino acids. The CDR3 sequence: CASSLLRIDTQYF. CDR3 nucleotides: TGTGCCAGCAGCCTATTAAGGATTGATACGCAGTATTTT.

This clonotype has a handful of counts. This sequence joins TRBV7-8 and TRBJ1-1, with D tentatively TRBD1 (6 bases). The CDR3 consists of 18 residues. Trimming cost V 5 bases and J 1 base, with 23 bases left between them. Germline CDR1 reads SGHVS; CDR2 reads FQNEAQ. The CDR3 reads CASSLRSGGQRGNTEAFF. DNA of the CDR3: TGTGCCAGCAGCCTAAGGTCCGGGGGGCAAAGGGGGAACACTGAAGCTTTCTTT.

CDR3 coding DNA: TGTGCCTGGAGTGTACGCAAGGATGGGGCCGGGGAGCTGTTTTTT. Translation gives CAWSVRKDGAGELFF. The rearrangement links TRBV30 to TRBJ2-2; D not certain. Germline lookup yields CDR1 GTSNPN and CDR2 SVGIG (reference sequence). The V end was cut by 0 bases, the J end by 6 bases, with 14 bases between. The CDR3 is made up of 15 amino acids.

V gene TRBV30 combines with J gene TRBJ2-1, with a weak D call TRBD2 (6 bases). Germline V lookup: CDR1 GTSNPN, CDR2 SVGIG (reference sequence). The length of the CDR3 is 12 residues. V lost 4 bases, J lost 5 bases, and 9 bases lay in between. CDR3 amino acids: CAWNSGHNEQFF. DNA of the CDR3: TGTGCCTGGAATAGCGGTCACAATGAGCAGTTCTTC.

V is TRBV11-2 and J is TRBJ2-7, with D perhaps TRBD2 (6 bases). Trimming took 5 bases from V and 3 from J, leaving 11 bases between them. The CDR3 loop spans 13 amino acids. Per germline, CDR1 SGHAT and CDR2 FQNNGV. CDR3 nucleotide sequence: TGTGCCAGCAGCCGTCGGAGGGGCTACGAGCAGTACGTC. Encoded protein: CASSRRRGYEQYV.

J is TRBJ1-6 and V is TRBV7-8; possibly TRBD1 for D (6 bases). Trimming left V 5 bases short and J 9 bases short, with 17 bases between. Germline CDR1 reads SGHVS; CDR2 reads FQNEAQ. This CDR3 has 15 amino acids. The CDR3 loop reads CASSASTGRRSPLHF. The DNA of the CDR3 is TGTGCCAGCAGCGCCTCAACAGGGAGGCGTTCACCCCTCCACTTT. The full variable domain, with the rest looked up from reference TRBV7-8 and TRBJ1-6, is GAGVSQSPRYKVAKRGQDVALRCDPISGHVSLFWYQQALGQGPEFLTYFQNEAQLDKSGLPSDRFFAERPEGSVSTLKIQRTQQEDSAVYLCASSASTGRRSPLHFGNGTRLTVT.

The chain carries TRBV5-1 and TRBJ1-2; 7 bases match TRBD1. The CDR3 sequence is 13 residues long. Losses at the gene ends were 7 bases for V and 3 bases for J; bases not matched to a gene: 6. Germline assignment: CDR1 SGHRS and CDR2 YFSETQ. CDR3 sequence reads: CASGTEGYYGYTF. The CDR3 nucleotides read TGCGCCAGCGGGACAGAGGGTTACTATGGCTACACCTTC.

The gene calls are TRBV7-8 and TRBJ2-1; 10 bases map to TRBD1. The CDR3 consists of 15 residues. The V gene end was trimmed by 5 bases and the J gene end by 9 bases; junction bases not matched to a gene: 10. The germline V gene has CDR1 SGHVS and CDR2 FQNEAQ. The CDR3 loop is CASSRRDRGSIEQFF. In nucleotides, the CDR3 is TGTGCCAGCAGCCGCCGGGACAGGGGCTCGATTGAGCAGTTCTTC.

This clonotype was found a few times. The chain employs TRBV5-1 and TRBJ1-1; D is ambiguous. This CDR3 has 14 residues. V shed 8 bases and J shed 1 base, with 15 bases lying between them. Germline V gene data show CDR1 as SGHRS and CDR2 as YFSETQ. The CDR3 is CARIGVLGNTEAFF. CDR3 nucleotide sequence: TGCGCCAGAATCGGGGTCCTGGGGAACACTGAAGCTTTCTTT.

The chain is built from TRBV5-1 and TRBJ2-2; maybe TRBD1 (6 bases). Trimming cost V 4 bases and J 4 bases, with 14 bases left between them. Germline V gene data show CDR1 as SGHRS and CDR2 as YFSETQ. The CDR3 runs to 15 residues. The CDR3: CASSVMGAGTGELFF. DNA for the CDR3: TGCGCCAGCAGCGTTATGGGGGCCGGCACCGGGGAGCTGTTTTTT. Complete variable domain (other parts from reference TRBV5-1 and TRBJ2-2): KAGVTQTPRYLIKTRGQQVTLSCSPISGHRSVSWYQQTPGQGLQFLFEYFSETQRNKGNFPGRFSGRQFSNSRSEMNVSTLELGDSALYLCASSVMGAGTGELFFGEGSRLTVL.

The chain joins TRBV19 to TRBJ2-7, with D tentatively TRBD1 (6 bases). Trimming removed 0 bases from V and 6 bases from J, with 15 bases in between. The germline gives CDR1 LNHDA, CDR2 SQIVND (reference sequence). The CDR3 covers 15 residues. CDR3 nucleotide sequence: TGTGCCAGTAGTATAGAACAGGGCACCCGCGTCGAGCAGTACTTC. Its translation: CASSIEQGTRVEQYF.

This chain uses TRBV5-1 with TRBJ1-2; D may be TRBD1 (5 bases). CDR3 size: 15 residues. Deletions cut 7 bases from V and 3 bases from J, with 19 bases between. CDR1 and CDR2 from the germline V gene are SGHRS and YFSETQ. CDR3 nucleotide sequence: TGCGCCAGCGGCCCCGGGACTCCAACTTACTATGGCTACACCTTC. It encodes CASGPGTPTYYGYTF.

This clonotype was counted a single time. CDR3 in amino acids: CASSSHRGGGSNIQYF. The CDR3, as DNA: TGTGCCAGCAGCTCCCACAGGGGGGGGGGCTCGAACATTCAGTACTTC. The V call is TRBV7-9, the J call TRBJ2-4, with TRBD1 as a possible D gene (8 bases). Per germline, CDR1 SEHNR and CDR2 FQNEAQ (reference sequence). This CDR3 comprises 16 residues. V lost 4 bases, J lost 7 bases, and 20 bases lay in between.

The CDR3: CSAKSYTGELFF. Here the CDR3 DNA reads TGCAGTGCTAAAAGTTACACCGGGGAGCTGTTTTTT. The gene calls are TRBV20-1 and TRBJ2-2; D ambiguous. From germline, CDR1 is DFQATT and CDR2 SNEGSKA (reference sequence). Trimming removed 4 bases at V and 3 bases at J, with 6 bases between. This CDR3 is 12 amino acids long.

The rearrangement joins TRBV4-1 to TRBJ2-3; 9 nucleotides match TRBD2. The germline CDR1 and CDR2 sequences are MGHRA and YSYEKL. The J segment lost 2 bases and the V segment lost 5 bases, leaving 5 bases of the junction unmatched. CDR3 length equals 15 residues. The chain's CDR3 is CASSFGLAHTDTQYF. The CDR3 nucleotides are TGCGCCAGCAGCTTCGGACTAGCGCACACAGATACGCAGTATTTT.

This clonotype has a count of ten or more. The chain carries TRBV11-3 and TRBJ2-5; weak D call: TRBD1 (5 bases). This CDR3 has 13 residues. From germline, CDR1 is SGHNT and CDR2 YENEEA. V was cut by 3 bases and J by 2 bases, with 7 bases left in between. The CDR3 spells CASSFRQQETQYF. The CDR3 DNA sequence: TGTGCCAGCAGCTTTAGACAGCAAGAGACCCAGTACTTC.

This sequence joins TRBV5-1 and TRBJ2-5; D is uncertain. Trimming cost V 4 bases and J 2 bases, with 6 bases left between them. Germline CDR1 is SGHRS and CDR2 is YFSETQ. The CDR3 contains 12 residues. In DNA form, the CDR3 reads TGCGCCAGCAGCATGCAACAAGAGACCCAGTACTTC. The encoded protein is CASSMQQETQYF.

This clonotype was detected a few times. The V call is TRBV20-1, the J call TRBJ1-1; a weak D match, TRBD1 (5 bases). The ends were cut back, 3 bases at V and 1 base at J, with 15 bases in the middle. Germline lookup yields CDR1 DFQATT and CDR2 SNEGSKA (reference sequence). This CDR3 has 15 residues. The CDR3 region has the DNA TGCAGTGCTAGTCCCGGACATTTAGCGAACACTGAAGCTTTCTTT. Translating gives CSASPGHLANTEAFF.

The gene calls are TRBV10-3 and TRBJ2-1; 7 bases agree with TRBD2. Trimming cost V 5 bases and J 9 bases; bases outside gene matches: 1. The V gene's germline CDR1 is ENHRY and CDR2 SYGVKD. The CDR3 covers 11 residues. This chain's CDR3 is CAISRGGEQFF. In DNA, the CDR3 is TGTGCCATCAGTCGCGGGGGTGAGCAGTTCTTC.

Only a few counts were recorded for this clonotype. The CDR3 loop is CSAAGTGGNIQYF. The CDR3 DNA reads as TGCAGCGCTGCCGGGACAGGGGGAAACATTCAGTACTTC. V usage is TRBV29-1 and J usage is TRBJ2-4; TRBD1 aligns across 11 bases. The J segment lost 6 bases and the V segment lost 7 bases, leaving 5 bases of the junction unmatched. CDR1 and CDR2 from the germline V gene are SQVTM and ANQGSEA. The CDR3 extends over 13 amino acids.